Below, 15 T cell receptor beta chains from the same sample are listed, as sequenced in a study of OX40 agonist ivuxolimab in advanced cancers. The data were produced by immunoSEQ multiplex PCR, yet TCRdb's version contains in-frame clones alone and is incomplete. Counted here are tens of thousands of clones, less than 95% occurring once; the ten biggest clones make up about 14%. The sample consisted of CD4+ or CD8+ T cells sorted from blood, taken in a trial of the OX40 agonist ivuxolimab. The receptor set was obtained from an adult with an advanced solid tumor such as melanoma, head and neck, liver or kidney cancer.

J is TRBJ1-1 and V is TRBV7-9; D remains unclear. CDR1 is SEHNR and CDR2 is FQNEAQ in the germline V gene (reference sequence). There are 13 residues in the CDR3. V was clipped by 5 bases and J by 8 bases, with 15 bases between them. The CDR3 sequence is CASSVMGSQEAFF. CDR3 coding DNA: TGTGCCAGCAGCGTCATGGGCTCGCAGGAAGCTTTCTTT.

The chain carries TRBV6-5 and TRBJ2-5, with unresolved D. Trimming left V 6 bases short and J 9 bases short, with 11 bases between. Germline V gives CDR1 MNHEY, CDR2 SVGAGI. The CDR3 has 11 residues. The CDR3 sequence is CASSTSRAQYF. The DNA for the CDR3 is TGTGCCAGCAGCACGAGTCGGGCCCAGTACTTC.

The chain joins TRBV19 to TRBJ2-1; D gene uncertain. The CDR3 has 16 residues. The germline CDR1 and CDR2 sequences are LNHDA and SQIVND (reference sequence). Deletions cut 6 bases from V and 0 bases from J, with 15 bases between. The CDR3 DNA reads as TGTGCCAGTAGCGACACGGGTTATTTCTCCTACAATGAGCAGTTCTTC. Translated, it gives CASSDTGYFSYNEQFF.

The V and J genes are TRBV6-6 and TRBJ2-3, with 7 nucleotides matching TRBD1. Germline CDR1 MNHNY, CDR2 SVGAGI (reference sequence). J gave up 2 bases and V 2 bases, and 7 bases lay outside the gene matches. This CDR3 comprises 16 residues. DNA of the CDR3: TGTGCCAGCAGTTACGCCCGGGACAGCCACACAGATACGCAGTATTTT. Translation: CASSYARDSHTDTQYF.

This clone appeared a single time. The chain carries TRBV18 and TRBJ2-1; 8 nucleotides agree with TRBD1. Germline V CDR1 and CDR2: KGHSH, LQKENI. V was pared by 5 bases and J by 0 bases, with 9 bases of the junction left unmatched. This CDR3 contains 17 residues. CDR3 protein: CASSRPRTGSSYNEQFF. The CDR3, as DNA: TGTGCCAGCTCAAGACCGAGGACAGGGAGCTCCTACAATGAGCAGTTCTTC.

This chain uses TRBV5-8 with TRBJ2-3; D possibly corresponds to TRBD2 (6 bases). V was clipped by 3 bases and J by 2 bases, with 10 bases between them. The CDR3 is made up of 14 amino acids. Germline V lookup: CDR1 SGHTS, CDR2 YDEGEE. CDR3 residues: CASSYGGYTDTQYF. In DNA form, the CDR3 reads TGTGCCAGCAGCTACGGGGGATACACAGATACGCAGTATTTT.

This clone was observed a single time. The chain is built from TRBV9 and TRBJ2-3; no firm D call. The CDR3 sequence is 16 residues long. V lost 7 bases to trimming and J lost 2 bases, with 20 bases between them. CDR1 is SGDLS and CDR2 is YYNGEE in the germline V gene. The CDR3 region has the DNA TGTGCCAGCGCCTACTCTACCCGAAGTAACACAGATACGCAGTATTTT. Its translation is CASAYSTRSNTDTQYF. The whole variable domain, remainder taken from reference TRBV9 and TRBJ2-3, is DSGVTQTPKHLITATGQRVTLRCSPRSGDLSVYWYQQSLDQGLQFLIQYYNGEERAKGNILERFSAQQFPDLHSELNLSSLELGDSALYFCASAYSTRSNTDTQYFGPGTRLTVL.

This chain links TRBV11-3 with TRBJ2-5; D remains ambiguous. This CDR3 is built from 15 residues. Trimming shortened V by 3 bases and J by 4 bases, and 15 bases separated the two germline ends. Germline CDR1 reads SGHNT; CDR2 reads YENEEA. The CDR3 reads CASSLGLRRGETQYF. For the CDR3, the DNA is TGTGCCAGCAGCTTGGGCCTCAGGCGTGGAGAGACCCAGTACTTC.

The chain is built from TRBV5-1 and TRBJ2-5, with D perhaps TRBD1 or TRBD2 (5 bases each). Deletions cut 3 bases from V and 5 bases from J, with 14 bases between. Per germline, CDR1 SGHRS and CDR2 YFSETQ. This CDR3 is built from 14 residues. This CDR3 reads CASSWRRGEETQYF. The CDR3 DNA is TGCGCCAGCAGCTGGAGGAGAGGGGAGGAGACCCAGTACTTC.

J is TRBJ1-5 and V is TRBV28; D unresolved. This CDR3 is 13 amino acids long. CDR1 and CDR2 from the germline V gene are MDHEN and SYDVKM. V was clipped by 2 bases and J by 3 bases, with 5 bases between them. The CDR3, as DNA: TGTGCCAGCAGTTTAGGGGACAATCAGCCCCAGCATTTT. Translated: CASSLGDNQPQHF.

This rearrangement joins TRBV18 to TRBJ2-1; the match to TRBD2 covers 10 bases. Per the germline V gene, CDR1 is KGHSH and CDR2 is LQKENI. This CDR3 contains 17 residues. The V segment lost 2 bases and the J segment 0 bases; nucleotides outside the gene matches: 4. CDR3 sequence: CASSPGLAGASYNEQFF. The DNA of the CDR3 is TGTGCCAGCTCACCAGGGCTAGCGGGGGCCTCCTACAATGAGCAGTTCTTC.

The V call is TRBV11-2, the J call TRBJ2-4, with 7 bases fitting TRBD1. V lost 4 bases to trimming and J lost 0 bases; unmatched junction nucleotides: 9. CDR1 is SGHAT and CDR2 is FQNNGV in the germline V gene. The CDR3 covers 17 residues. The CDR3 nucleotides are TGTGCCAGCAGCTCCTCTCGGGACAGTCTAGCCAAAAACATTCAGTACTTC. Protein sequence: CASSSSRDSLAKNIQYF.

The chain couples TRBV11-3 to TRBJ1-1, with D unclear. Looked up from germline, CDR1 is SGHNT and CDR2 is YENEEA. This CDR3 region has 13 residues. Between the trimmed V and J ends, which lost 1 base and 5 bases, there was a span of 8 bases. The CDR3 protein is CASSLGGLTEAFF. As DNA, the CDR3 is TGTGCCAGCAGCTTAGGGGGTTTGACTGAAGCTTTCTTT. The entire variable domain, with the rest obtained from reference TRBV11-3 and TRBJ1-1, is as follows: EAGVVQSPRYKIIEKKQPVAFWCNPISGHNTLYWYLQNLGQGPELLIRYENEEAVDDSQLPKDRFSAERLKGVDSTLKIQPAELGDSAVYLCASSLGGLTEAFFGQGTRLTVV.

The rearrangement uses TRBV23-1 and TRBJ2-3; D could derive from TRBD1 or TRBD2 (5 bases each). TRBV23-1 is identified as an open reading frame with a role that is uncertain. The CDR3 totals 14 residues. V was cut by 4 bases and J by 2 bases, with 10 bases left in between. CDR3 amino acids: CASSLPGTTDTQYF. The DNA of the CDR3 is TGCGCCAGCAGTCTTCCCGGGACCACAGATACGCAGTATTTT.

The chain recombines TRBV4-1 with TRBJ2-7; TRBD2 matches at 10 bases. The CDR3 has 13 residues. Germline assignment: CDR1 MGHRA and CDR2 YSYEKL. The ends lost 2 bases at V and 6 bases at J; junction bases unmatched: 1. The CDR3 sequence is CASSQLAGVEQYF. The CDR3, as DNA: TGCGCCAGCAGCCAACTAGCGGGAGTCGAGCAGTACTTC.